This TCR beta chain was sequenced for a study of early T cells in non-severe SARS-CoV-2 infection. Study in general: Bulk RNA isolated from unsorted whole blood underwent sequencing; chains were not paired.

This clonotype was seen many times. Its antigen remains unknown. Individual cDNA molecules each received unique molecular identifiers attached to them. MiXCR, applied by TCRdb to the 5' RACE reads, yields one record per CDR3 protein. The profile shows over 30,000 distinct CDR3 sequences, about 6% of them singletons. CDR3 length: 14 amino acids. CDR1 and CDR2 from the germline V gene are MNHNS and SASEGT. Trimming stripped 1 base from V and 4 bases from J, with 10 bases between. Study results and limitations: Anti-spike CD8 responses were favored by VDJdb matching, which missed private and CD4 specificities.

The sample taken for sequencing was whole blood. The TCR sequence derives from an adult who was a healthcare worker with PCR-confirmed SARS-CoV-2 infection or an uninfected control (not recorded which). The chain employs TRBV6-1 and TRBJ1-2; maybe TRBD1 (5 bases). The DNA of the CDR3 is TGTGCCAGCAGTGAAGGGGGGGATTCCTATGGCTACACCTTC. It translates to CASSEGGDSYGYTF.